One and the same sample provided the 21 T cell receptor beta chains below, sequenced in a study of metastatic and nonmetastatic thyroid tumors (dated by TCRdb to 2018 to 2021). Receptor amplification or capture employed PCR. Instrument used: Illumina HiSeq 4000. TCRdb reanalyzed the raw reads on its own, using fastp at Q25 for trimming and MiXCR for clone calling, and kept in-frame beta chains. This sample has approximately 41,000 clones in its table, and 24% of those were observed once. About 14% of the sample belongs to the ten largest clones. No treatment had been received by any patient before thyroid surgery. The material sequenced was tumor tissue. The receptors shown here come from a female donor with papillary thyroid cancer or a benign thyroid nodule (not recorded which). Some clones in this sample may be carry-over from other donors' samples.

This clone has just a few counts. CDR3 in amino acids: CASSYSFTGGSNSPLHF. The CDR3 region has the DNA TGTGCCAGCAGTTACTCGTTCACAGGGGGCTCTAATTCACCCCTCCACTTT. The chain joins TRBV6-2 or TRBV6-3 to TRBJ1-6; 9 bases match TRBD1. The CDR3 consists of 17 residues. The germline CDR1 and CDR2 sequences are MNHEY and SVGEGT. The V gene end was trimmed by 0 bases and the J gene end by 6 bases; junction bases not matched to a gene: 6.

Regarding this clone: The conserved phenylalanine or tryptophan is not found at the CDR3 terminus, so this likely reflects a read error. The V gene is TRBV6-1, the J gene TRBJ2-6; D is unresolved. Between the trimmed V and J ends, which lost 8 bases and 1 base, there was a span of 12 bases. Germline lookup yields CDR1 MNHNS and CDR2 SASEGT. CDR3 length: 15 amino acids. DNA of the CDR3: TGTGCCAGCGTGGGGTGGGGATCTGGGGCCAACGTCCTGACTTCC. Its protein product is CASVGWGSGANVLTS.

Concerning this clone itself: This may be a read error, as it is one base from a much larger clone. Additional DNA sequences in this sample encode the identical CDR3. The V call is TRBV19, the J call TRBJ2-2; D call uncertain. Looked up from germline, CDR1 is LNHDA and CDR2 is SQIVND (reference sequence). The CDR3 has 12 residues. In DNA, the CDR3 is TGTGCCGGTAGGTCGGGTCCCGGGGAGCTGTTTTTT. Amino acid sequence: CAGRSGPGELFF. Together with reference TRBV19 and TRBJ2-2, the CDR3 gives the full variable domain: DGGITQSPKYLFRKEGQNVTLSCEQNLNHDAMYWYRQDPGQGLRLIYYSQIVNDFQKGDIAEGYSVSREKKESFPLTVTSAQKNPTAFYLCAGRSGPGELFFGEGSRLTVL.

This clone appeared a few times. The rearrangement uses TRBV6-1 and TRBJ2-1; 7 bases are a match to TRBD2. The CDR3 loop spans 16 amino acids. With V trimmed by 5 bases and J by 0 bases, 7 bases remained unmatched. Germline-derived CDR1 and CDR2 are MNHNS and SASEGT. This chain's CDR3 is CASSQISGHSYNEQFF. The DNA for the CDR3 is TGTGCCAGCAGTCAAATTAGCGGGCACTCCTACAATGAGCAGTTCTTC.

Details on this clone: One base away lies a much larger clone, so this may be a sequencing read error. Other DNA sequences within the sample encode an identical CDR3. CDR3 in DNA: TGCAGTGCTAGTTCCGGCCCCCCTTACGAGCAGTACTTC. Translated: CSASSGPPYEQYF. The chain combines TRBV20-1 with TRBJ2-7; D is ambiguous. Germline V CDR1 and CDR2: DFQATT, SNEGSKA (reference sequence). V was trimmed by 3 bases and J by 4 bases, leaving 13 bases between them. The CDR3 contains 13 residues.

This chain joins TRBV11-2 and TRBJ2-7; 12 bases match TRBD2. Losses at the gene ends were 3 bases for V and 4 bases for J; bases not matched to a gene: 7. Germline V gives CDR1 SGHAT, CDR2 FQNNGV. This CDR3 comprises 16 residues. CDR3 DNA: TGTGCCAGCAGCTTCGAAAGACTAGCGGGAGCGTACGAGCAGTACTTC. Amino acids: CASSFERLAGAYEQYF.

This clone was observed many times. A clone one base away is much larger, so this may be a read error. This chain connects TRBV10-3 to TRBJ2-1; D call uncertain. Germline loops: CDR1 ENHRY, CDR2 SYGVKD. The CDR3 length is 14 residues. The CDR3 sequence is CAISEFGPNNEQLF. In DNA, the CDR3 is TGTGCCATCAGTGAATTCGGACCGAACAATGAGCAGCTCTTC.

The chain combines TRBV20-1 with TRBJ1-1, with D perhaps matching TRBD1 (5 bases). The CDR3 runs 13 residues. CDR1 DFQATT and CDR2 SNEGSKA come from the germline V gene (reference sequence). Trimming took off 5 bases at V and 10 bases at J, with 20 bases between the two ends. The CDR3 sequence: CSAEPSPGYGAFF. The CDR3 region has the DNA TGCAGTGCTGAACCCTCCCCAGGGTACGGAGCTTTCTTT.

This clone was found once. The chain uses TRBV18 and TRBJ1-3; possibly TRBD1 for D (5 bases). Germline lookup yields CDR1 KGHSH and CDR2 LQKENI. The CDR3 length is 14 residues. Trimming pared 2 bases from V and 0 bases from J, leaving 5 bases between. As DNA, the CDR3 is TGTGCCAGCTCACCAAGGGGCTCTGGAAACACCATATATTTT. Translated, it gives CASSPRGSGNTIYF.

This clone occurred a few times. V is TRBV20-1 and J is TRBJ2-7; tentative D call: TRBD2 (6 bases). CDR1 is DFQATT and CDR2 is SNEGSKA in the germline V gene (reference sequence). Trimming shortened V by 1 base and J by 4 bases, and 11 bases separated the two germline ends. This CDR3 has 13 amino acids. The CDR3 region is CSARGDFQYEQYF. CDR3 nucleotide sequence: TGCAGTGCTAGAGGGGACTTCCAGTACGAGCAGTACTTC.

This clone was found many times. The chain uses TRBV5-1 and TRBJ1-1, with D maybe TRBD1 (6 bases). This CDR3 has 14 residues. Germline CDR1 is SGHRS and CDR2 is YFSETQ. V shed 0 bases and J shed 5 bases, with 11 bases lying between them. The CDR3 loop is CASSLDRVGTEAFF. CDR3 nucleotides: TGCGCCAGCAGCTTGGACAGGGTTGGTACTGAAGCTTTCTTT.

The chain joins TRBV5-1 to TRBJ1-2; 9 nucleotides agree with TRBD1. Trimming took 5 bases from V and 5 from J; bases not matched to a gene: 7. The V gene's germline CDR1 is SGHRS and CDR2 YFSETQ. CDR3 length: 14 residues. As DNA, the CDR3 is TGCGCCAGCAGATCCCCGGGACAGGGTTATGGCTACACCTTC. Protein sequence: CASRSPGQGYGYTF.

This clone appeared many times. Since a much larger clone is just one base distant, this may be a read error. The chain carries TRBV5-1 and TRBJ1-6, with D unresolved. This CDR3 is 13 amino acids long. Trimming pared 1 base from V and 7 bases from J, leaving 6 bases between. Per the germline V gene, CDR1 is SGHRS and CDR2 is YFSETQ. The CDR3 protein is CASSLSPNSPLHF. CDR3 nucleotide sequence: TGCGCCAGCAGCTTGTCTCCGAATTCACCCCTCCACTTT.

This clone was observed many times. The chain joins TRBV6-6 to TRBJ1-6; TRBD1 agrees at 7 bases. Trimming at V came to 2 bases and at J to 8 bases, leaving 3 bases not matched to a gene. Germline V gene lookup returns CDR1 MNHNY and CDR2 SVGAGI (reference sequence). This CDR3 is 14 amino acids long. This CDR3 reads CASSYRGRYSPLHF. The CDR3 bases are TGTGCCAGCAGTTACAGGGGGCGCTATTCACCCCTCCACTTT.

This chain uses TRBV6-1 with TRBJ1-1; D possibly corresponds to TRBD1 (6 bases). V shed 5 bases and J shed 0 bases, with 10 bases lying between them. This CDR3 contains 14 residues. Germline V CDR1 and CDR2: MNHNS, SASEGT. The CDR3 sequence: CASSPDRMNTEAFF. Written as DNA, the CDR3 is TGTGCCAGCAGTCCGGACAGAATGAACACTGAAGCTTTCTTT.

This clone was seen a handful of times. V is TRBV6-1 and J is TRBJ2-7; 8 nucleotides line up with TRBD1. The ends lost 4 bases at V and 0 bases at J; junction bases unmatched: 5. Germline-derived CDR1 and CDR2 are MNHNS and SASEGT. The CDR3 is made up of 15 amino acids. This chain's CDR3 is CASSVRDRHSYEQYF. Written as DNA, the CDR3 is TGTGCCAGCAGTGTCCGGGACAGGCACTCCTACGAGCAGTACTTC.

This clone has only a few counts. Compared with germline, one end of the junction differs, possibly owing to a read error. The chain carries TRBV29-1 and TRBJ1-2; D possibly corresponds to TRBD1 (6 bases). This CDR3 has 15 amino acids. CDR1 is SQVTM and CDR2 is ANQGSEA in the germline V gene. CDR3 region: CSVEEGGEIGYGYTF. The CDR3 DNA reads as TGCAGCGTCGAAGAAGGGGGGGAAATTGGATATGGCTACACCTTC.

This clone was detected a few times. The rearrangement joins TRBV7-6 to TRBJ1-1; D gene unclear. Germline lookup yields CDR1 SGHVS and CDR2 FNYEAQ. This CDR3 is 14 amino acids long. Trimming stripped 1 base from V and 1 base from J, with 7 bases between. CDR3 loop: CASSLVGENTEAFF. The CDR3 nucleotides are TGTGCCAGCAGCTTAGTTGGAGAGAACACTGAAGCTTTCTTT.

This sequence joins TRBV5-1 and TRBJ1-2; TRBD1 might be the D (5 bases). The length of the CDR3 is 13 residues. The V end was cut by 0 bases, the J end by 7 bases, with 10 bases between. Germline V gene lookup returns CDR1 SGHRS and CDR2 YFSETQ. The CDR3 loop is CASSLGQGVGYTF. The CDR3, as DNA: TGCGCCAGCAGCTTGGGACAAGGGGTTGGCTACACCTTC.

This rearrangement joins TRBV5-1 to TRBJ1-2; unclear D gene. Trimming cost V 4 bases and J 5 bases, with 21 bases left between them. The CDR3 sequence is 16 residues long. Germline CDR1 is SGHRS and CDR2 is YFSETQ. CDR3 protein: CASSLDPDAGIYGYTF. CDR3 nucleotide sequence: TGCGCCAGCAGCCTGGACCCCGACGCCGGCATTTATGGCTACACCTTC.

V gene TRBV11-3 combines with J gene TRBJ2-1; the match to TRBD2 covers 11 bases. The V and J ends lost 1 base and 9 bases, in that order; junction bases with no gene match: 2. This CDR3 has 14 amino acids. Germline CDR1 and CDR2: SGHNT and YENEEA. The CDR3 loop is CASSLGLAGGEQFF. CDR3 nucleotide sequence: TGTGCCAGCAGCTTAGGTCTAGCGGGAGGTGAGCAGTTCTTC.